The entry below describes one T cell receptor beta chain. This clonotype was observed many times. Its specific antigen is unknown. One base away there is no much larger clone; base qualities are not given. These data originate in a study of regulatory T cells in long-lasting Graves disease (dated by TCRdb to the early 2020s). Regarding the study in general: Newly diagnosed Graves' disease patients had taken antithyroid drugs for less than 3 months. Persistent Graves' disease patients were compared with newly diagnosed Graves' disease patients by peripheral blood TCR sequencing and RNA sequencing. The study was registered as a clinical trial and conducted in China. TCR sequencing covered around 13 persistent and around 20 newly diagnosed Graves' disease patients, 33 samples in total.

Library construction relied on multiplex PCR. Sequenced using an Illumina HiSeq 4000. TCR beta libraries were built with iRepertoire HTBI primers and Arm-PCR amplification of CDR3 regions. Gel purification was performed on PCR products prior to sequencing. Per the authors' processing: Gene usage analysis of CDR3 amino acid clonotypes used the 62 TRBV and 14 to 15 TRBJ segments found across samples. COPE and FqMerger were used to merge the filtered high-quality paired reads into contigs. BLAST was used to align contigs to IMGT TRBV, TRBD and TRBJ reference genes, and CDR3 was defined according to IMGT. Any clonotype with a frequency above 0.1% was classified as a highly expanded clone. Repertoire diversity was measured by Shannon entropy, and V-J evenness by the Gini coefficient. Clonotypes shared by more than one individual were considered public. Clones were called with MiXCR by TCRdb after fastp trimmed the public reads at Q25, and only in-frame beta chains were retained. Each CDR3 protein appears once, grouped with its most common genes and DNA. None of the V and J calls come from the authors' own analysis; TCRdb made them. Across this sample there are some 450,000 distinct CDR3 sequences, with about 16% seen only once. The leading ten clones occupy 9.5% to 12% of the sample.

The CDR3 covers 14 residues, taking in both the cysteine and the phenylalanine. Kept here is only the CDR3 DNA, which spans 42 bases and is read in frame from base 1. Trimming removed 3 bases from V and 3 bases from J, leaving 9 bases between the germline ends. The germline V gene supplies CDR1 MGHRA and CDR2 YSYEKL. Here is what the overall study found, with its caveats: Because the primary lesion, thyroid tissue, could not be accessed, the study looked at peripheral blood alone. The authors acknowledged the small sample size as a limitation that may reduce accuracy. Compared with newly diagnosed patients, patients with persistent Graves' disease had lower TCR Shannon entropy and fewer highly expanded clones, which suggests clonal expansion. TRBV28, TRBJ1-2 and TRBJ2-5 were preferentially used in persistent disease, while TRBV20-1 and TRBJ2-1 were favored in newly diagnosed disease. A larger number of public clonotypes was shared among persistent patients (fewer than 3,000) than among newly diagnosed patients (approximately 1,000). Only the TCR beta chain was sequenced and analyzed.

This sample's time point label indicates: newly diagnosed GD, antithyroid drugs for less than 3 months. For both TCR sequencing and RNA sequencing, RNA was extracted from PBMCs using TRIzol. Graves' disease was diagnosed according to American Thyroid Association guidelines. Recruitment of patients was carried out at an endocrinology department in Xi'an, China. Each patient gave approximately 8.8 milliliters of peripheral blood, collected in an EDTA anticoagulant tube. Ficoll Paque Plus density gradient separation was used to isolate PBMCs, and no additional T cell sorting was done. An Agilent 2100 Bioanalyzer and agarose gel were used to assess RNA quality, and a NanoDrop 2000 was used to measure RNA concentration. The data also belong to a second study, concerning T cells in Graves' hyperthyroidism and ophthalmopathy. As the second study states: Stable Graves' hyperthyroidism was defined as the absence of progression to ophthalmopathy over 18 months of follow-up. Hyperthyroidism patients were aged 18 to 65 years and newly diagnosed, with disease duration of less than 2 months. The study excluded patients with uncontrolled infections, other autoimmune diseases, pregnancy or lactation. Diagnoses relied on clinical symptoms, serum thyroxine and TRAb, thyroid ultrasound and orbital computed tomography. The first round of RT-PCR for the TCR CDR3 was performed with the HTBI primer set and the Qiagen OneStep RT-PCR kit. Blood samples also contained most of the expanded thyroid clonotypes (frequency above 0.001), which suggests that blood repertoires may reflect thyroid immune responses. Ophthalmopathy was separated from stable hyperthyroidism by a 13 V-J signature model, with around 90% sensitivity and 81% to 82% specificity obtained in cross-validation and 80%/75% obtained in testing. During validation, the model predicted progression to ophthalmopathy a median of around 7 months ahead of onset, with approximately 70% sensitivity and 72.22% specificity. To identify distinguishing TCR V-J signatures, a discovery cohort of about 100 patients was used, comprising fewer than 45 with Graves' ophthalmopathy and about 59 with stable Graves' hyperthyroidism. Prospective prediction of ophthalmopathy was tested in an independent validation cohort of about 19 hyperthyroidism patients and 17 patients who later progressed to ophthalmopathy. The approximately 98 discovery patients were randomly divided into training and test sets at a 7:3 ratio. In more than 5 Graves' hyperthyroidism patients, the study also compared T-cell repertoires from thyroid tissue with T-cell repertoires from blood. After sampling, hyperthyroidism patients received methimazole starting at 30 mg daily, and ophthalmopathy patients received high-dose intravenous methylprednisolone. Libraries were constructed in a second round of multiplex PCR, after which size selection and purification were carried out. Paired-end sequencing of the libraries was performed with 100 bp reads on an Illumina HiSeq2000. SOAPnuke was used to process the raw data, throwing out any read that contained adapters or uncalled bases, had a mean Phred below 15, or lacked an exact constant-primer or identifier match. High-quality paired reads were merged with COPE v1.2.5, and unique nucleotide sequences were defined as clonotypes. MiTCR v1.1 was used to align clonotypes to the IMGT TRBV, TRBD and TRBJ reference segments. Analysis was restricted to V-J combinations with a frequency above 0.0001, which covered about 99% of repertoires. The TCS score was defined as F50 (clonal expansion) divided by E x V (chaos), with BLOSUM62-based TCRdist calculated between CDR3 peptides within each V-J. Welch's t-statistics and random forest reduced fewer than 550 V-J features to about 13, which were used in a naive Bayes classifier (R e1071). No statistical method was used to fix the sample size in advance, and group allocation was not hidden from the investigators. TCR Vbeta CDR3 sequencing of approximately 140 peripheral blood samples (approximately 44 ophthalmopathy, 75 or so hyperthyroidism and approximately 17 progressor patients) is reported in the paper.

Sequences were derived from peripheral blood mononuclear cells (PBMCs), sampled at new diagnosis, from a patient treated with antithyroid drugs. Recombination connected TRBV4-1 to TRBJ1-5, with the D gene not clear enough to name. The origin of this receptor is a woman in her 30s with Graves disease. Donor details come from another sample of the same person, matched by shared clones. The nucleotide sequence is given as TGCGCCAGCAGCCATGTGGGTATCAATCAGCCCCAGCATTTT. Translated, it reads CASSHVGINQPQHF.